This is a list of T cell receptor beta chains from one sample in a study of beta chain features in type 1 diabetes. Here immunoSEQ multiplex PCR was the method, and the copy in TCRdb shows in-frame clones only, minus some. The top ten hold roughly 4.5% of the sample, which has tens of thousands of clones, 69% seen once. Sequenced: Tregs from blood. These receptors originate from a man in his late teens or twenties with type 1 diabetes. The CDR3 runs from the conserved cysteine through the conserved F or W. Fields, in order: D gene, clone size, CDR3 length, J gene, V gene, CDR3 protein, CDR3 DNA. D genes are given only for firm matches. The size entry is marked missing in some rows and otherwise reads once, few, many or a size class.

D gene: TRBD2; clone size: -; CDR3 length: 17; J gene: TRBJ2-1; V gene: TRBV28; CDR3 protein: CASSLWGSGTSYNEQFF; CDR3 DNA: TGTGCCAGCAGTTTATGGGGCTCCGGGACTAGCTACAATGAGCAGTTCTTC
D gene: TRBD2; clone size: -; CDR3 length: 15; J gene: TRBJ2-2; V gene: TRBV5-1; CDR3 protein: CASSVAGGPTGELFF; CDR3 DNA: TGCGCCAGCAGCGTAGCGGGGGGGCCCACCGGGGAGCTGTTTTTT
D gene: -; clone size: -; CDR3 length: 10; J gene: TRBJ1-2; V gene: TRBV20-1; CDR3 protein: CSALNYGYTF; CDR3 DNA: TGCAGTGCTCTCAACTATGGCTACACCTTC
D gene: TRBD2; clone size: -; CDR3 length: 14; J gene: TRBJ2-7; V gene: TRBV29-1; CDR3 protein: CSVEISGVGYEQYF; CDR3 DNA: TGCAGCGTTGAAATAAGCGGGGTAGGGTACGAGCAGTACTTC
D gene: -; clone size: -; CDR3 length: 12; J gene: TRBJ1-4; V gene: TRBV6-1; CDR3 protein: CASSGQAEKLFF; CDR3 DNA: TGTGCCAGCAGTGGTCAAGCGGAAAAACTGTTTTTT
D gene: -; clone size: once; CDR3 length: 19; J gene: TRBJ1-3; V gene: TRBV18; CDR3 protein: CASSPRLGDKTNAGNTIYF; CDR3 DNA: TGTGCCAGCTCACCGCGGCTAGGGGACAAAACAAATGCTGGAAACACCATATATTTT
D gene: TRBD2; clone size: -; CDR3 length: 14; J gene: TRBJ2-7; V gene: TRBV15; CDR3 protein: CATSIRTSSYEQYF; CDR3 DNA: TGTGCCACCAGCATTAGGACTAGCTCCTACGAGCAGTACTTC
D gene: TRBD1; clone size: -; CDR3 length: 15; J gene: TRBJ2-7; V gene: TRBV28; CDR3 protein: CASSLYGTGRYEQYF; CDR3 DNA: TGTGCCAGCAGTCTTTACGGGACAGGGCGTTACGAGCAGTACTTC
D gene: -; clone size: few; CDR3 length: 15; J gene: TRBJ2-4; V gene: TRBV7-8; CDR3 protein: CASSIGGPLENIQYF; CDR3 DNA: TGTGCCAGCAGCATCGGGGGGCCGTTGGAAAACATTCAGTACTTC
D gene: -; clone size: -; CDR3 length: 12; J gene: TRBJ2-3; V gene: TRBV6-6; CDR3 protein: CASRPGADTQYF; CDR3 DNA: TGTGCCAGCAGGCCAGGGGCAGATACGCAGTATTTT
D gene: TRBD2; clone size: -; CDR3 length: 15; J gene: TRBJ2-1; V gene: TRBV4-1; CDR3 protein: CASSQRTSGRNEQFF; CDR3 DNA: TGCGCCAGCAGCCAAAGGACTAGCGGGAGGAATGAGCAGTTCTTC
D gene: TRBD1; clone size: -; CDR3 length: 15; J gene: TRBJ2-7; V gene: TRBV10-1; CDR3 protein: CASSLRTGPTYEQYF; CDR3 DNA: TGCGCCAGCAGCCTTAGGACAGGGCCGACCTACGAGCAGTACTTC
D gene: -; clone size: -; CDR3 length: 14; J gene: TRBJ2-1; V gene: TRBV4-3; CDR3 protein: CASSQGRAGNEQFF; CDR3 DNA: TGCGCCAGCAGCCAAGGGCGGGCGGGGAACGAGCAGTTCTTC
D gene: -; clone size: -; CDR3 length: 11; J gene: TRBJ2-3; V gene: TRBV30; CDR3 protein: CAWSVRDTQYF; CDR3 DNA: TGTGCCTGGAGTGTTAGAGATACGCAGTATTTT
D gene: -; clone size: -; CDR3 length: 18; J gene: TRBJ2-7; V gene: TRBV4-3; CDR3 protein: CASSQESITGLSSYEQYF; CDR3 DNA: TGCGCCAGCAGCCAAGAAAGCATCACTGGACTCAGCTCCTACGAGCAGTACTTC
D gene: -; clone size: few; CDR3 length: 14; J gene: TRBJ2-7; V gene: TRBV15; CDR3 protein: CATSRGDSPEEQYF; CDR3 DNA: TGTGCCACCAGCAGGGGGGACTCCCCTGAGGAGCAGTACTTC
D gene: TRBD2; clone size: -; CDR3 length: 16; J gene: TRBJ2-7; V gene: TRBV7-2; CDR3 protein: CASSFPTSGINNEQYF; CDR3 DNA: TGTGCCAGCAGCTTTCCGACTAGCGGGATTAATAACGAGCAGTACTTC